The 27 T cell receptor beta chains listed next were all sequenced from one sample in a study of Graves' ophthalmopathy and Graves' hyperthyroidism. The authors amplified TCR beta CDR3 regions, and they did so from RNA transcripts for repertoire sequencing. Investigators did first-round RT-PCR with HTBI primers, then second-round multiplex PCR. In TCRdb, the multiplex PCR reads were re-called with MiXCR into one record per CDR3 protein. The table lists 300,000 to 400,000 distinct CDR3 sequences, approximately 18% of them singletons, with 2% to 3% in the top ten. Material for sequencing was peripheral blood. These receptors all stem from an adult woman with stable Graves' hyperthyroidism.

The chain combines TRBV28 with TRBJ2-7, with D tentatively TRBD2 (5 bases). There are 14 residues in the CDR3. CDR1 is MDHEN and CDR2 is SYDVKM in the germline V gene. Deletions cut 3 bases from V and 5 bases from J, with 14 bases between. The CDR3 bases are TGTGCCAGCAGTTTCTCCGGGGAAGTAAACGAGCAGTACTTC. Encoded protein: CASSFSGEVNEQYF.

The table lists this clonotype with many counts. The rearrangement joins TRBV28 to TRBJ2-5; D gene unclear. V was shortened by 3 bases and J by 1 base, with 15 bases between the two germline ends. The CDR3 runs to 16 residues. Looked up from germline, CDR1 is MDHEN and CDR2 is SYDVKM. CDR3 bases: TGTGCCAGCAGTTTCGAAGACCAATCCCTCCAAGAGACCCAGTACTTC. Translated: CASSFEDQSLQETQYF.

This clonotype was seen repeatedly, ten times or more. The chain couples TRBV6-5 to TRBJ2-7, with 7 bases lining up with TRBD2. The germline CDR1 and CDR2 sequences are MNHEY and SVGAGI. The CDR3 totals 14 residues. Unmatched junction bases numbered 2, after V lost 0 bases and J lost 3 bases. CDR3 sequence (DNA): TGTGCCAGCAGTTACTCAGCGGGAAGCTACGAGCAGTACTTC. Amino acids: CASSYSAGSYEQYF.

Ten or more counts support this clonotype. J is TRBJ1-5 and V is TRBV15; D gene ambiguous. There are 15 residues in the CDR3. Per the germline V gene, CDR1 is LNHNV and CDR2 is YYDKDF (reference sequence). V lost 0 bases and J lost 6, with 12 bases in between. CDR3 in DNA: TGTGCCACCAGCAGAGATAAGGGTTTAGGTCAGCCCCAGCATTTT. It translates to CATSRDKGLGQPQHF.

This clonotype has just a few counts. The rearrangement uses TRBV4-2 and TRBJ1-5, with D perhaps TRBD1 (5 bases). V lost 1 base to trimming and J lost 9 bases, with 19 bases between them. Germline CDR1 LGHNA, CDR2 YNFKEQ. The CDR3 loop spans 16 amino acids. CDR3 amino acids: CASSQVWGPIFRPQHF. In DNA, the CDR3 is TGTGCCAGCAGCCAAGTTTGGGGCCCTATATTTCGGCCCCAGCATTTT.

The chain's CDR3 is CASSLNWYEQYF. In nucleotides, the CDR3 is TGTGCCAGCAGCTTAAACTGGTACGAGCAGTACTTC. This chain joins TRBV7-2 and TRBJ2-7, with D unresolved. The germline gives CDR1 SGHTA, CDR2 FQGNSA. The CDR3 runs to 12 residues. The V gene lost 2 bases and the J gene lost 4 bases, with 6 bases spanning the gap.

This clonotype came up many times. As DNA, the CDR3 is TGTGCCAGCAGTAGACAGGCTAATCAGCCCCAGCATTTT. Amino acid sequence: CASSRQANQPQHF. The chain is built from TRBV27 and TRBJ1-5, with D possibly being TRBD1 (6 bases). Germline V gene sequence: CDR1 MNHEY, CDR2 SMNVEV (reference sequence). CDR3 length: 13 amino acids. V was trimmed by 5 bases and J by 4 bases, leaving 9 bases between them.

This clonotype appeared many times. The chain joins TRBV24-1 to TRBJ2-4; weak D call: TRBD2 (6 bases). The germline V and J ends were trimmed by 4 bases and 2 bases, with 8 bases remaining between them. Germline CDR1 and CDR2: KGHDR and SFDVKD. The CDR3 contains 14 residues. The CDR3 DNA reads TGTGCCACCAGTGACGGGGGTTCCAAAAACATTCAGTACTTC. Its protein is CATSDGGSKNIQYF.

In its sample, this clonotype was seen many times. The CDR3 reads CATRTSGAPQPQHF. CDR3 in DNA: TGTGCCACCAGGACATCCGGCGCACCTCAGCCCCAGCATTTT. This chain uses TRBV19 with TRBJ1-5; tentative D call: TRBD1 (5 bases). CDR1 is LNHDA and CDR2 is SQIVND in the germline V gene (reference sequence). Trimming shortened V by 10 bases and J by 6 bases, and 19 bases separated the two germline ends. This CDR3 has 14 residues.

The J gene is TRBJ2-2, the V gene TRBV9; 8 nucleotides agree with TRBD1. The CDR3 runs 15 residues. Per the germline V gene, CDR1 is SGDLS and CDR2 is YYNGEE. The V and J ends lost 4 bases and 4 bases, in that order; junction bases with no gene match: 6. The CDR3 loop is CASSTRDRGTGELFF. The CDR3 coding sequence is TGTGCCAGCAGCACCCGCGACAGGGGCACCGGGGAGCTGTTTTTT.

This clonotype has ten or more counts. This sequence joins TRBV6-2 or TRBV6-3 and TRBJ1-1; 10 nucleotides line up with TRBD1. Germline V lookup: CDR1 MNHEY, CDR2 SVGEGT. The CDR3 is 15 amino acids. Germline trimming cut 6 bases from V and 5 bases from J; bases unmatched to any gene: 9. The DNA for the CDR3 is TGTGCCAGCAGACTCCGACAGGGGGCGGGTACTGAAGCTTTCTTT. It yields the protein CASRLRQGAGTEAFF.

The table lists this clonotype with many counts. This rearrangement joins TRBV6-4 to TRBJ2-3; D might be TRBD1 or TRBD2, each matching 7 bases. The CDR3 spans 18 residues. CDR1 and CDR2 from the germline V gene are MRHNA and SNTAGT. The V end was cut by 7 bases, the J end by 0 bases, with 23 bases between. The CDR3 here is CASKRGRGRTFSTDTQYF. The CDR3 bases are TGTGCCAGCAAGAGGGGGCGGGGGAGAACCTTTAGCACAGATACGCAGTATTTT.

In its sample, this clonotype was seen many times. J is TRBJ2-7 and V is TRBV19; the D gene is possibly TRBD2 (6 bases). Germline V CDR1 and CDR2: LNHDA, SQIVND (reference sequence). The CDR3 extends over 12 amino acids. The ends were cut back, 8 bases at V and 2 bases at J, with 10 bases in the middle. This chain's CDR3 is CASGGTAYEQYF. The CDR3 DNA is TGTGCCAGTGGAGGGACCGCCTACGAGCAGTACTTC.

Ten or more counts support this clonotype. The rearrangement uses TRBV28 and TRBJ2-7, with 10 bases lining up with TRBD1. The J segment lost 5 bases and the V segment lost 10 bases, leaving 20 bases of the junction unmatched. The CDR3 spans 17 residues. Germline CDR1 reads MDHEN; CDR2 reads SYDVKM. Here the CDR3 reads CATESWNRDRGSDEQYF. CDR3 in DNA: TGTGCCACCGAAAGTTGGAATAGGGACAGGGGTTCCGACGAGCAGTACTTC.

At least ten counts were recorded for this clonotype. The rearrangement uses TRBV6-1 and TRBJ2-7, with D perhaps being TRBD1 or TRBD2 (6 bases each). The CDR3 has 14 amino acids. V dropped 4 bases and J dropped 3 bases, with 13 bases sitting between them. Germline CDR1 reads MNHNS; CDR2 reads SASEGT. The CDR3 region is CASSVHGGLYEQYF. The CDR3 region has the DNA TGTGCCAGCAGTGTTCACGGGGGCCTCTACGAGCAGTACTTC.

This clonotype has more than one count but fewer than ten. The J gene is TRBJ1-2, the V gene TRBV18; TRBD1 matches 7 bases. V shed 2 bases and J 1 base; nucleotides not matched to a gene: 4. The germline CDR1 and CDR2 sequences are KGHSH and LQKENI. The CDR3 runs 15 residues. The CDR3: CASSPGTDLNYGYTF. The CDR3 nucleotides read TGTGCCAGCTCACCAGGGACAGATCTTAACTATGGCTACACCTTC.

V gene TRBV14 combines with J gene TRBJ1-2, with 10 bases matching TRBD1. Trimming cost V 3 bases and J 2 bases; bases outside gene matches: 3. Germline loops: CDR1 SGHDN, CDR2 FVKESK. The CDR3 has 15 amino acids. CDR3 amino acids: CASSQGQGRNYGYTF. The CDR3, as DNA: TGTGCCAGCAGCCAGGGACAGGGGCGGAACTATGGCTACACCTTC.

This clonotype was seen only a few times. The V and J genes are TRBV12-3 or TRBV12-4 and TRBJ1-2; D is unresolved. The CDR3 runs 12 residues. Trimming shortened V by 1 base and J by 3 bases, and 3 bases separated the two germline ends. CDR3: CASSLEDYGYTF. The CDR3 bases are TGTGCCAGCAGTTTAGAGGACTATGGCTACACCTTC.

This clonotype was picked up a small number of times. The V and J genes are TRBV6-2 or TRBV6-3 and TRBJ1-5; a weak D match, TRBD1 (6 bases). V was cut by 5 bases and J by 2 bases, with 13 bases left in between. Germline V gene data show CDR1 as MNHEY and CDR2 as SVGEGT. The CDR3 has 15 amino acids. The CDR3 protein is CASSQGGLGNQPQHF. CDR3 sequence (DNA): TGTGCCAGCAGTCAAGGGGGACTGGGCAATCAGCCCCAGCATTTT.

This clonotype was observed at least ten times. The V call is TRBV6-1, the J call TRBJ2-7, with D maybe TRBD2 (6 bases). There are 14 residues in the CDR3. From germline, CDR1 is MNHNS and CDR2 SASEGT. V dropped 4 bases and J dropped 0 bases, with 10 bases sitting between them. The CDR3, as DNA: TGTGCCAGCAGTGCTGCGGGGAGCTCCTACGAGCAGTACTTC. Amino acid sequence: CASSAAGSSYEQYF.

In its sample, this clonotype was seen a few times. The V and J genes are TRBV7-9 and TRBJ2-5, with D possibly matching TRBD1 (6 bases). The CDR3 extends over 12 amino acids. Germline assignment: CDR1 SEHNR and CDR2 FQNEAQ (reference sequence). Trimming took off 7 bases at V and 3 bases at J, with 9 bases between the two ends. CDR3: CASTEGEETQYF. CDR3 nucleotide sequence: TGTGCCAGCACAGAGGGGGAAGAGACCCAGTACTTC.

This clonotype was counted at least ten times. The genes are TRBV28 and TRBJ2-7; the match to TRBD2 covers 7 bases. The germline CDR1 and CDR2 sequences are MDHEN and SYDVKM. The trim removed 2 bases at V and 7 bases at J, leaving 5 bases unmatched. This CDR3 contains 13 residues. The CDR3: CASSLGLEGEQYF. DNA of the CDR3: TGTGCCAGCAGTTTAGGACTAGAAGGAGAGCAGTACTTC. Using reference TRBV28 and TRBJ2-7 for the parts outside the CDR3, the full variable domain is DVKVTQSSRYLVKRTGEKVFLECVQDMDHENMFWYRQDPGLGLRLIYFSYDVKMKEKGDIPEGYSVSREKKERFSLILESASTNQTSMYLCASSLGLEGEQYFGPGTRLTVT.

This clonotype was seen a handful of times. The CDR3 DNA follows: TGTGCCAGCAGCTTAGTCGGGGTGGGAGCCCCCACAGATACGCAGTATTTT. Translation: CASSLVGVGAPTDTQYF. This sequence joins TRBV7-2 and TRBJ2-3; D is perhaps TRBD2 (5 bases). This CDR3 has 17 amino acids. Deletions cut 1 base from V and 2 bases from J, with 16 bases between. Germline-derived CDR1 and CDR2 are SGHTA and FQGNSA.

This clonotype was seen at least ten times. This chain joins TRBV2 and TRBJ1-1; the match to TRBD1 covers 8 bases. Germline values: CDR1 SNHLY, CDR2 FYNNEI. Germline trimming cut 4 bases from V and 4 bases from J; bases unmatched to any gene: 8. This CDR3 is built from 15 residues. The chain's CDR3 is CASSGQGRLGTEAFF. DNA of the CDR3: TGTGCCAGCAGTGGACAGGGGAGGCTTGGCACTGAAGCTTTCTTT.

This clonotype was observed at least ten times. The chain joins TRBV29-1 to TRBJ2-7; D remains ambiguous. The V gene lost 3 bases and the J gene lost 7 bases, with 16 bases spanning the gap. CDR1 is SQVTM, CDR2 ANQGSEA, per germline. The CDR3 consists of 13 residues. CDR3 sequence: CSVEDGDVGEQYF. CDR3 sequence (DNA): TGCAGCGTTGAGGACGGTGATGTCGGGGAGCAGTACTTC.

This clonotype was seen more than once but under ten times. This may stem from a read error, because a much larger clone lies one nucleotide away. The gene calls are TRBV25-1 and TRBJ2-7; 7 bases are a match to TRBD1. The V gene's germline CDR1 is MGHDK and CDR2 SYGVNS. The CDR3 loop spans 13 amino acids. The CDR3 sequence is CASSRLGGYGQYF. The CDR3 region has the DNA TGTGCCAGCAGTAGATTAGGGGGCTACGGGCAGTACTTC.

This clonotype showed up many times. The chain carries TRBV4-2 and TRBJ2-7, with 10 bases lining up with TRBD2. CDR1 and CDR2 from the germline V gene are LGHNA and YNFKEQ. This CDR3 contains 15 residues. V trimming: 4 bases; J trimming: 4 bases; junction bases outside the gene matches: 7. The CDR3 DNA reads TGTGCCAGCAGCCCGAGAGCGGGAGGGATTTACGAGCAGTACTTC. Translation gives CASSPRAGGIYEQYF.